The entry below describes one T cell receptor delta chain. These data belong to a study of gamma-delta T cells after stem cell transplantation. TCRdb used CATT to re-call clones from the RT-PCR reads. Of 6,500 or so delta-chain clones listed, about 23% are singletons. CDR1 GEAIGNYY and CDR2 EKD come from the germline V gene. The V gene lost 1 base and the J gene lost 0 bases, with 32 bases spanning the gap. The CDR3 has 22 amino acids. The receptor was isolated from a human donor. It is not recorded whose cells these are; they may come from a transplant donor. The rearrangement links TRDV2 to TRDJ1; either TRDD2 or TRDD3 may supply D (8 bases each). Sequencing input: gamma-delta T cells. CDR3 sequence: CACDTLPTGPGGPPTDTDKLIF. For the CDR3, the DNA is TGTGCCTGTGACACTCTTCCTACGGGGCCTGGGGGACCCCCGACCGACACCGATAAACTCATCTTT.